One TCR beta chain is described in this entry. V lost 5 bases and J lost 3; bases outside the gene matches: 3. Germline V gene lookup returns CDR1 MNHNY and CDR2 SVGAGI (reference sequence). The CDR3 covers 14 residues. This sample stems from a study of blood T cell repertoires in COVID-19. On the study more broadly: Whether acute or convalescent, the COVID-19 samples came from the United States, Italy and Spain. From T cells, B-cell-depleted T cells, or PBMCs came the material, which was cDNA or gDNA.

The Seattle patients joined while their infection was active and were tracked longitudinally afterward. Original processing methods: Estimated nucleated cell counts came from reference gene primer amplification. TCRdb keeps only in-frame clones here, not all; method: immunoSEQ multiplex PCR. D and trimming were read from the DNA, whereas the V and J calls and clone size are those reported in that table. The table includes 150,000 or so clones, about four fifths detected once. The sample taken for sequencing was peripheral blood. The clonotype originates from an older woman with COVID-19, enrolled during active disease. The chain carries TRBV6-6 and TRBJ1-5; TRBD1 agrees at 8 bases. CDR3 in amino acids: CASSGQGVNQPQHF. The CDR3 region has the DNA TGTGCCAGCAGTGGACAGGGCGTCAATCAGCCCCAGCATTTT.